The present TCR beta chain was sequenced within a study of blood T cell repertoires in COVID-19. Study at large: Sites in the United States, Italy and Spain provided acute and convalescent COVID-19 samples.

With V trimmed by 6 bases and J by 6 bases, 7 bases remained unmatched. The CDR3 is 14 amino acids. Germline CDR1 reads MNHEY; CDR2 reads SVGAGI. The repertoire was sequenced with immunoSEQ multiplex PCR; TCRdb's copy has only in-frame clones and lacks some. The sample carries over 90,000 clones, 86% recorded once. The chain joins TRBV6-5 to TRBJ2-7; 11 positions agree with TRBD2. This receptor was taken from a woman aged 60-75 years in a cohort sampled during active or convalescent COVID-19. The material sequenced was peripheral blood. The chain's CDR3 is CASRLAGGAFEQYF. CDR3 in DNA: TGTGCCAGCAGGTTAGCGGGAGGGGCTTTCGAGCAGTACTTC.